This T cell receptor (beta chain) came from a study of immune cell composition in non-small cell lung cancer. Study conclusions and caveats: Tumour-associated clones >0.5% occurred in 33% of adenocarcinomas, about 80% of squamous.

Unmatched junction bases numbered 9, after V lost 4 bases and J lost 9 bases. The CDR3 has 14 amino acids. Germline V gene data show CDR1 as SGHRS and CDR2 as YFSETQ. In regard to this clone: Its antigen remains unknown.

TCRdb keeps only in-frame clones here, not all; method: immunoSEQ multiplex PCR. The profile shows approximately 6,800 clones, roughly 80% of them singletons. Normal lung was taken at the farthest possible site, at least 3 cm from tumour. J is TRBJ2-4 and V is TRBV5-1, with TRBD1 matching 8 bases. The material sequenced was non-adjacent lung tissue. The receptor comes from a human donor with non-small cell lung cancer. CDR3: CASSQTGTGIIQYF. The DNA for the CDR3 is TGCGCCAGCAGCCAAACCGGGACAGGAATCATTCAGTACTTC.